This T cell receptor (beta chain) was sequenced in a study of blood T cell repertoires in COVID-19 (dated by TCRdb to between 2020 and 2021). Describing the broader study: The collaborator samples originated in the United States, Italy and Spain and spanned the acute and convalescent phases of COVID-19. The dataset comprised deeply sampled blood TCRbeta repertoires from subjects exposed to, actively infected with, or recovered from COVID-19. The samples were drawn from two sources: the first 160 participants of the ongoing ImmuneRACE study, and over 1,000 subjects contributed by 6 global collaborators. The repertoires were released in a freely available public database meant as a resource for research on the immune response to SARS-CoV-2. The prospective study material was composed of cDNA or gDNA derived from T cells, B-cell-depleted T cells, or PBMCs. Where available, HLA class I and class II types were taken from metadata supplied by the sample provider and were not determined by assay-based typing. The sample metadata nearly always contained a de-identified subject ID, COVID-19 status, age in years and sex. Study-level results and caveats: Clinical and demographic metadata were provided uncurated, with the amount varying by source and participant.

In regard to this clone: What antigen it recognizes has not been identified. Base qualities are missing; no much larger clone stands one base away.

The CDR3 goes from the cysteine to the phenylalanine over 19 residues. The only DNA kept is the CDR3, 57 bases in frame from the first base. Germline trimming: 0 bases from V, 5 bases from J; junction bases outside gene matches: 15. CDR1 LGHDT and CDR2 YNNKEL were looked up in the germline V gene (reference sequence). Each collaborating institution followed its own protocols to collect whole blood in K2EDTA tubes. For TCRbeta analysis, collaborators shipped samples as frozen whole blood, isolated PBMCs, or DNA extracted from either of those sample types. TCRbeta CDR3 regions were amplified from genomic DNA using the immunoSEQ Assay, a bias-controlled multiplex PCR. The source study handled its data this way. The number of nucleated cells in each sample was estimated from the amplification of reference gene primers within the assay. To quantify the absolute abundance of each unique TCRbeta CDR3 rearrangement, sequence reads were collapsed and filtered. For each sample, productive Simpson clonality was calculated as the square root of Simpson's diversity index across productive rearrangements. Entries here come from immuneACCESS through TCRdb and include only in-frame sequences with V and J called. Some clones fail to appear in such tables; in the studies checked, an unresolved V gene covers under half of the shortfall, and the cause of the remainder is unknown. The V and J calls and the clone size are those of that table, but D and trimming were determined from the DNA. Across this sample there are tens of thousands of clones, with roughly nine tenths seen only once. The ten largest account for about 8.9% of the sample.

This TCR was sampled from a woman older than 75 with acute or convalescent COVID-19. The V and J genes are TRBV3-1 (or the pseudogene TRBV3-2) and TRBJ2-1; the junction holds 8 bases that match TRBD1. Sample: peripheral blood. The CDR3 sequence is CASSQETRGLLPLNNEQFF. The DNA sequence is TGTGCCAGCAGCCAAGAAACCAGGGGGCTCCTTCCCCTAAACAATGAGCAGTTCTTC.